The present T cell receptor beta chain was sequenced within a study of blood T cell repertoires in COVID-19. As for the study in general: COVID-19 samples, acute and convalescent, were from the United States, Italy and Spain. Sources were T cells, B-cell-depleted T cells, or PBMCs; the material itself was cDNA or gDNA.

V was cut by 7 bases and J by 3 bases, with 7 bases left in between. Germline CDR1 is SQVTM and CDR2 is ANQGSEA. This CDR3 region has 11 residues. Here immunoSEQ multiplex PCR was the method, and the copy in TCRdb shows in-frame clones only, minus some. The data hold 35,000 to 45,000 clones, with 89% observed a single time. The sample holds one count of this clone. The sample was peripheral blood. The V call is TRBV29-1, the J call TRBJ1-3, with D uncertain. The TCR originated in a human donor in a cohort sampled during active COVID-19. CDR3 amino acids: CSGYNGNTIYF. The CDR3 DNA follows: TGCAGCGGCTATAATGGAAACACCATATATTTT.